The following is a T cell receptor beta chain sequence with its context. Its target is not known. Sequenced by immunoSEQ multiplex PCR; TCRdb stores in-frame clones only, minus some. Here the sample spans roughly 34,000 clones, approximately 96% being singletons. CDR3 length equals 14 residues. V was clipped by 1 base and J by 6 bases; unmatched bases: 2. Germline V lookup: CDR1 SGHTA, CDR2 FQGNSA. This sample is drawn from a study of T cells in tuberculosis. Study-wide points: Using the GMM-specific repertoire gave about 86% accuracy versus about 64% with motifs.

The chain employs TRBV7-2 and TRBJ2-2; TRBD1 agrees at 7 bases. Sequencing used PBMCs. This receptor was taken from a donor aged 10-29 years with latent tuberculosis or without tuberculosis infection. CDR3 coding DNA: TGTGCCAGCAGCTTAGAAGGGGGCTCCGGGGAGCTGTTTTTT. Its translation: CASSLEGGSGELFF. Looking up the rest from reference TRBV7-2 and TRBJ2-2 gives the full variable domain: GAGVSQSPSNKVTEKGKDVELRCDPISGHTALYWYRQSLGQGLEFLIYFQGNSAPDKSGLPSDRFSAERTGGSVSTLTIQRTQQEDSAVYLCASSLEGGSGELFFGEGSRLTVL.